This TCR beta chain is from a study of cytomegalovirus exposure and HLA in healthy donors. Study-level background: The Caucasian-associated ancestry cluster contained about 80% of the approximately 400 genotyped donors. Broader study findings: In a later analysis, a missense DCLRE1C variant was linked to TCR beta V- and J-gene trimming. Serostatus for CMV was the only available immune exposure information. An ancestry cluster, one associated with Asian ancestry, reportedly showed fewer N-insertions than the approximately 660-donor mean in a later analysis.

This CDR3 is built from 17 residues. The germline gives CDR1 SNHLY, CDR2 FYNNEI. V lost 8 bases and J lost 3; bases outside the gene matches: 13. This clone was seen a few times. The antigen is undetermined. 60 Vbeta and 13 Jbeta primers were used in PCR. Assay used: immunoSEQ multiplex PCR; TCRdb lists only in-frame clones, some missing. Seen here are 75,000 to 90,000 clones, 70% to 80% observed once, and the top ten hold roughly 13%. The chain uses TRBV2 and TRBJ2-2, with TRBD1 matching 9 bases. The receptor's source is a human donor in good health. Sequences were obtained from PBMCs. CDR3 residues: CASPRDRVRLDTGELFF. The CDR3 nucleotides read TGTGCCAGCCCACGGGACAGGGTACGGCTCGACACCGGGGAGCTGTTTTTT.